These 6 T cell receptor beta chains came from one sample sequenced in a study of identical twins. TCRdb used MiXCR to reprocess the 5' RACE reads, holding one entry per CDR3 protein. Seen here are some 500,000 distinct CDR3 sequences, about 20% observed once, and the top ten hold about 0.91%. Separately, the same data were catalogued under a study of T cells expressing NK-cell markers.

Sequencing was done on a sample of CD4+ T cells sorted from blood. All receptors come from a woman younger than 30 in good health.

V usage is TRBV3-1 and J usage is TRBJ2-7; 7 nucleotides align to TRBD1. The CDR3 has 14 amino acids. Germline loops: CDR1 LGHDT, CDR2 YNNKEL (reference sequence). The junction had 4 bases not matched to a gene; V was cut back by 2 bases and J by 3 bases. In DNA, the CDR3 is TGTGCCAGCAGCCAAAGGGGGCGAATCTACGAGCAGTACTTC. This translates into CASSQRGRIYEQYF.

The gene calls are TRBV29-1 and TRBJ2-2, with unresolved D. CDR3 length: 13 residues. Trimming stripped 4 bases from V and 6 bases from J, with 12 bases between. Germline V gives CDR1 SQVTM, CDR2 ANQGSEA. CDR3 sequence: CSVGRGVAGELFF. In DNA, the CDR3 is TGCAGCGTTGGTAGAGGTGTTGCCGGGGAGCTGTTTTTT.

This clonotype was counted only a few times. The chain carries TRBV20-1 and TRBJ2-1; D unresolved. This CDR3 is 15 amino acids long. Germline-derived CDR1 and CDR2 are DFQATT and SNEGSKA (reference sequence). With 6 bases removed from V and 0 bases from J, the gap between germline ends came to 15 bases. The CDR3, as DNA: TGCAGTGCGCCGAAAACTCAGAGCTCCTACAATGAGCAGTTCTTC. Protein sequence: CSAPKTQSSYNEQFF.

The gene calls are TRBV7-2 and TRBJ1-1; D remains ambiguous. Germline CDR1 and CDR2: SGHTA and FQGNSA. The CDR3 has 14 amino acids. With 2 bases removed from V and 1 base from J, the gap between germline ends came to 8 bases. The CDR3 DNA follows: TGTGCCAGCAGCTTATCGGCAGCGAACACTGAAGCTTTCTTT. Its translation is CASSLSAANTEAFF. Looking up the rest from reference TRBV7-2 and TRBJ1-1 gives the full variable domain: GAGVSQSPSNKVTEKGKDVELRCDPISGHTALYWYRQSLGQGLEFLIYFQGNSAPDKSGLPSDRFSAERTGGSVSTLTIQRTQQEDSAVYLCASSLSAANTEAFFGQGTRLTVV.

In this sample, this clonotype turned up many times. The CDR3 DNA reads TGTGCCAGCAGCTTAGTCAGTAATAGCAATCAGCCCCAGCATTTT. This codes for CASSLVSNSNQPQHF. The J gene is TRBJ1-5, the V gene TRBV7-2; the D is unclear. Germline CDR1 and CDR2: SGHTA and FQGNSA. This CDR3 has 15 amino acids. Trimming removed 1 base at V and 0 bases at J, with 7 bases between.

This clonotype came up a few times. The chain is built from TRBV5-1 and TRBJ2-5; no reliable D call. Trimming left V 9 bases short and J 5 bases short, with 20 bases between. Germline V lookup: CDR1 SGHRS, CDR2 YFSETQ. CDR3 length equals 14 residues. The CDR3 bases are TGCGCCACCTCGGACCTATCCCCCCAGGAGACCCAGTACTTC. Its translation: CATSDLSPQETQYF.